A selection of T cell receptor beta chains follows, all from one sample in a study of blood T cell repertoires in COVID-19. Here immunoSEQ multiplex PCR was the method, and the copy in TCRdb shows in-frame clones only, minus some. The sample consists of about 140,000 clones, 82% of them appearing once. Sequences were obtained from peripheral blood. Every receptor here comes from a woman aged 80 or older with acute or convalescent COVID-19. CDR3s include the opening cysteine and the closing phenylalanine or tryptophan. The D gene is left open where the match is weak. Clone size is not always given. Where it is, it says once, few, many or a class for expanded clones.

v_gene	d_gene	j_gene	abundance	CDR3nt	CDR3aa
TRBV10-2	TRBD2	TRBJ2-7	.	TGCGCCAGCAGTCCGACAGCACCGGGACTAGCGGGTAGCTTATACGAGCAGTACTTC	CASSPTAPGLAGSLYEQYF
TRBV3-1/TRBV3-2	.	TRBJ2-7	few	TGTGCCAGCTCTTGGGGGGGGCGCGGGTACGAGCAGTACTTC	CASSWGGRGYEQYF
TRBV27	.	TRBJ1-2	.	TGTGCCAGCAGTTTATCGCCCCTAGGAAATTATGGCTACACCTTC	CASSLSPLGNYGYTF
TRBV5-8	.	TRBJ1-4	.	TGTGCCAGCAGCTTGTCGGACAGCCCCACGTCGATATTGCGACTGTTTTTT	CASSLSDSPTSILRLFF
TRBV3-1/TRBV3-2	.	TRBJ1-3	.	TGTGCCAGCAGCCAAGGAGGTTCTGGAAACACCATATATTTT	CASSQGGSGNTIYF
TRBV2	.	TRBJ2-1	.	TGTGCCAGCAGATCAGGGGTCTCCTACAATGAGCAGTTCTTC	CASRSGVSYNEQFF
TRBV7-8	TRBD1	TRBJ1-2	.	TGTGCCAGCAGCTCTCGGACAGGGCCTGCTTATAACTATGGCTACACCTTC	CASSSRTGPAYNYGYTF
TRBV24-1	.	TRBJ1-2	.	TGTGCCACCAGTGATTTGTCGGGGGACTATGGCTACACCTTC	CATSDLSGDYGYTF
TRBV25-1	TRBD1	TRBJ1-2	.	TGTGCCAGCAGTGAATGGGACAGCATTAACTATGGCTACACCTTC	CASSEWDSINYGYTF
TRBV3-1/TRBV3-2	.	TRBJ2-5	.	TGTGCCAGCAGCCAGAGTGAAAAAGAGACCCAGTACTTC	CASSQSEKETQYF
TRBV30	TRBD2	TRBJ2-4	.	TGTGCCTGGGGGAGGGCGAGCGGGGAAAACATTCAGTACTTC	CAWGRASGENIQYF
TRBV27	.	TRBJ1-5	.	TGTGCCAGCAGTTTGGAACCAGGTCAGCCCCAGCATTTT	CASSLEPGQPQHF
TRBV5-1	.	TRBJ1-1	.	TGCGCCAGCAGCTTGGGGTATCTAGGGGCTGGCACTGAAGCTTTCTTT	CASSLGYLGAGTEAFF
TRBV6-5	.	TRBJ1-1	once	TGTGCCAGCAGTCGAGAGGTGGCCACTGAAGCTTTCTTT	CASSREVATEAFF
TRBV5-1	TRBD2	TRBJ2-3	.	TGCGCCAGCAGTAAGGGACTAGCGGGTGGCACAGATACGCAGTATTTT	CASSKGLAGGTDTQYF
TRBV7-9	TRBD2	TRBJ2-1	.	TGTGCCAGCACCCCTATTTGGGTAGCGGGACGGACGACAATGTTTGGGCAGTTCTTC	CASTPIWVAGRTTMFGQFF
TRBV5-1	TRBD1	TRBJ1-2	.	TGCGCCAGCAGCTTTCAGGACAGGACTACGCTAAACTATGGCTACACCTTC	CASSFQDRTTLNYGYTF
TRBV6-5	TRBD2	TRBJ2-3	.	TGTGCCAGCAGAGCCCGCCAGCGGGAGGCGCAGTATTTT	CASRARQREAQYF
TRBV13	TRBD2	TRBJ2-1	.	TGTGCCAGCAGCCATGCGGGAGGGCCTGATGAGCAGTTCTTC	CASSHAGGPDEQFF
TRBV19	.	TRBJ2-4	once	TGTGCCAGTAGTCAGACAGGCCGGGGAGCCAAAAACATTCAGTACTTC	CASSQTGRGAKNIQYF
TRBV20-1	.	TRBJ1-1	.	TGCAGTGCTGCCCCTCACTCTGAAGCTTTCTTT	CSAAPHSEAFF
TRBV19	.	TRBJ1-2	.	TGTGCCAGTAGACGGAACCCAACGGGGGACTATGGCTACACCTTC	CASRRNPTGDYGYTF
TRBV4-1	TRBD1	TRBJ1-1	.	TGCGCCAGCAGCGCAGGGACAGCCCGGCGCACTGAAGCTTTCTTT	CASSAGTARRTEAFF
TRBV2	.	TRBJ2-7	.	TGTGCCAGCATTCCCCACCCGAGCTCCTACGAGCAGTACTTC	CASIPHPSSYEQYF
TRBV5-1	.	TRBJ1-2	.	TGCGCCAGCAGCACCGGGACTCACTATGGCTACACCTTC	CASSTGTHYGYTF
TRBV5-6	.	TRBJ2-3	.	TGTGCCAGCAGCCGGAACGGACTAACAGCAGATACGCAGTATTTT	CASSRNGLTADTQYF